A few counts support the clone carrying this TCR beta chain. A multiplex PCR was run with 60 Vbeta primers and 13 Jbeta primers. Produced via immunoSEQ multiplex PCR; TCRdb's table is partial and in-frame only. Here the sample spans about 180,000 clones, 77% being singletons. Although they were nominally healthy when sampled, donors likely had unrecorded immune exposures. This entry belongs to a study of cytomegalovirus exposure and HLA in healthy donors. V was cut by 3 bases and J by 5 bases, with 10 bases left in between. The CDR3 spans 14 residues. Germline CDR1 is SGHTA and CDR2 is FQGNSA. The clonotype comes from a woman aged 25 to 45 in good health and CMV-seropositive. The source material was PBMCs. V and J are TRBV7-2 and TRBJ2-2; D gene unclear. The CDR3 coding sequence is TGTGCCAGCAGCTTCAGTAGCATGACCGGGGAGCTGTTTTTT. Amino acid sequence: CASSFSSMTGELFF.